This TCR beta chain was profiled in a study of OX40 agonist ivuxolimab in advanced cancers. Study information: Around 40% of patients had received prior checkpoint inhibitor therapy. Whole-study findings and limits: Clonal expansion was seen in CD4+ and CD8+ blood T cells by week 6 at 0.1 to 3.0 mg/kg.

As to this clone: The antigen is undetermined.

Clones were sequenced by immunoSEQ multiplex PCR, and TCRdb holds only the in-frame ones, with some missing. The table records tens of thousands of clones, around 87% of them present only once. Per the germline V gene, CDR1 is LNHDA and CDR2 is SQIVND (reference sequence). This CDR3 spans 16 amino acids. V lost 3 bases, J lost 7 bases, and 19 bases lay in between. The material was CD4+ or CD8+ T cells sorted from blood, obtained in a trial of the OX40 agonist ivuxolimab. The genes are TRBV19 and TRBJ1-5; D is unresolved. The TCR originated in an adult with an advanced solid tumor such as melanoma, head and neck, liver or kidney cancer. CDR3 region: CASSIIGGARGQPQHF. CDR3 nucleotides: TGTGCCAGTAGTATTATCGGAGGAGCCCGCGGCCAGCCCCAGCATTTT.